This is a list of T cell receptor beta chains from one sample in a study of spatial heterogeneity in lung cancer. TCRdb independently ran MiXCR on the 5' RACE reads; one entry per CDR3 protein. The repertoire holds 9,500 to 11,000 distinct CDR3 sequences, roughly 24% seen once, with 30% to 40% in the top ten. The sample in question was PBMCs, obtained at surgery. Receptor source: a female donor with early-stage non-small cell lung cancer. Both conserved end residues are part of each CDR3. A D gene is named only where the DNA matches it firmly. Expanded clones get a size class; other rows say once, few or many, or leave the size out.

D: TRBD2
V: TRBV14
size: .
J: TRBJ2-1
CDR3: CASSPQLAGAYNEQFF
DNA: TGTGCCAGCAGCCCACAACTAGCGGGAGCCTACAATGAGCAGTTCTTC

D: TRBD1
V: TRBV28
size: .
J: TRBJ2-7
CDR3: CASSLPGQGYEQYF
DNA: TGTGCCAGCAGTTTACCGGGACAGGGGTACGAGCAGTACTTC

D: .
V: TRBV21-1
size: .
J: TRBJ2-4
CDR3: CAASRGCEPKNIQYF
DNA: TGTGCCGCGTCTCGGGGCTGTGAGCCAAAAAACATTCAGTACTTC

D: .
V: TRBV29-1
size: many
J: TRBJ2-2
CDR3: CSVVGTTRTGELFF
DNA: TGCAGCGTTGTCGGGACCACGCGCACCGGGGAGCTGTTTTTT

D: .
V: TRBV7-6
size: medium-sized
J: TRBJ2-2
CDR3: CASSLALNTGELFF
DNA: TGTGCCAGCAGCTTAGCGCTGAACACCGGGGAGCTGTTTTTT

D: .
V: TRBV7-2
size: .
J: TRBJ2-2
CDR3: CASSLVKNTGELFF
DNA: TGTGCCAGCAGCTTAGTAAAGAACACCGGGGAGCTGTTTTTT

D: .
V: TRBV28
size: few
J: TRBJ1-4
CDR3: CASRDRPEKLFF
DNA: TGTGCCAGCAGAGACAGGCCCGAAAAACTGTTTTTT

D: .
V: TRBV14
size: .
J: TRBJ2-1
CDR3: CASSTRSAEAEQFF
DNA: TGTGCCAGCAGCACCCGAAGCGCCGAGGCCGAGCAGTTCTTC

D: TRBD1
V: TRBV5-1
size: .
J: TRBJ2-4
CDR3: CASSLGVSDRGNIQYF
DNA: TGCGCCAGCAGCTTGGGGGTGTCGGACAGGGGCAACATTCAGTACTTC

D: .
V: TRBV7-8
size: .
J: TRBJ2-7
CDR3: CASSLELVNEQYF
DNA: TGTGCCAGCAGCTTAGAGTTAGTGAACGAGCAGTACTTC

D: TRBD1
V: TRBV6-6
size: many
J: TRBJ1-1
CDR3: CATRPEGRRGTEAFF
DNA: TGTGCCACCAGGCCCGAGGGACGCAGGGGGACTGAAGCTTTCTTT

D: .
V: TRBV12-3/TRBV12-4
size: many
J: TRBJ2-1
CDR3: CASSLFPNEQFF
DNA: TGTGCCAGCAGTTTATTCCCCAATGAGCAGTTCTTC

D: .
V: TRBV5-1
size: .
J: TRBJ2-6
CDR3: CASSRPGGANVLTF
DNA: TGCGCCAGCAGCAGGCCAGGCGGGGCCAACGTCCTGACTTTC

D: .
V: TRBV7-9
size: few
J: TRBJ2-1
CDR3: CASSLLGGLREHEQFF
DNA: TGTGCCAGCAGCTTACTTGGCGGGCTAAGGGAGCATGAGCAGTTCTTC

D: TRBD2
V: TRBV6-5
size: many
J: TRBJ2-3
CDR3: CASSYSMRLAGDAKQYF
DNA: TGTGCCAGCAGTTACTCGATGCGACTAGCGGGAGACGCTAAGCAGTATTTT

D: .
V: TRBV20-1
size: .
J: TRBJ1-5
CDR3: CSAREGHRPLSNQPQHF
DNA: TGCAGTGCTAGAGAAGGGCACCGACCACTTAGCAATCAGCCCCAGCATTTT

D: .
V: TRBV7-2
size: few
J: TRBJ1-4
CDR3: CASSLVTGIKEKLFF
DNA: TGTGCCAGCAGCTTAGTTACAGGCATAAAGGAAAAACTGTTTTTT